The T cell receptor beta chain under discussion was sequenced for a study of spatial heterogeneity in lung cancer. Study overall: There were consistently more beta-chain sequences detected than alpha-chain sequences. Findings of the study overall: Blood contained ubiquitous expanded tumor TCRs more at resection than at follow-up.

The CDR3 loop spans 15 amino acids. Germline values: CDR1 SGHRS, CDR2 YFSETQ. The V gene end was trimmed by 0 bases and the J gene end by 6 bases; junction bases not matched to a gene: 3. Time point given: sample taken at primary tumor resection. Unsorted whole RNA samples from tumor, nontumor lung or frozen PBMC were sequenced. One entry per CDR3 protein, called by TCRdb with MiXCR from the 5' RACE reads. The sample lists approximately 52,000 distinct CDR3 sequences, about 5.8% occurring once. This clonotype was seen ten or more times. Its antigen is not identified. The sequenced sample was PBMCs, obtained at surgery. The clonotype originates from a male donor with early-stage non-small cell lung cancer. The gene calls are TRBV5-1 and TRBJ2-2; TRBD2 matches 9 bases. The CDR3 reads CASSLGLAGSGELFF. The CDR3 DNA is TGCGCCAGCAGCTTGGGGCTAGCGGGATCCGGGGAGCTGTTTTTT.